The source of this T cell receptor beta chain is a study of patients and donors after allogeneic stem cell transplantation. TCRdb fed the RT-PCR reads into MiXCR, producing one record per CDR3 protein. In the table there are some 150,000 distinct CDR3 sequences, roughly 35% of which are singletons. In this sample, this clonotype turned up a few times. The CDR3 totals 13 residues. V lost 7 bases and J lost 6, with 13 bases in between. This TCR derives from a human donor who was either an allogeneic HSCT recipient or a stem cell or donor lymphocyte infusion donor (not recorded which). It is not recorded whose cells these are; they may come from a transplant donor. Source material: blood, either unsorted or a sorted T cell fraction (not recorded which). The chain couples TRBV12-3 or TRBV12-4 to TRBJ1-5; D call uncertain. The CDR3 is CASTLGPVQPQHF. Written as DNA, the CDR3 is TGTGCCAGCACCCTAGGACCCGTTCAGCCCCAGCATTTT.